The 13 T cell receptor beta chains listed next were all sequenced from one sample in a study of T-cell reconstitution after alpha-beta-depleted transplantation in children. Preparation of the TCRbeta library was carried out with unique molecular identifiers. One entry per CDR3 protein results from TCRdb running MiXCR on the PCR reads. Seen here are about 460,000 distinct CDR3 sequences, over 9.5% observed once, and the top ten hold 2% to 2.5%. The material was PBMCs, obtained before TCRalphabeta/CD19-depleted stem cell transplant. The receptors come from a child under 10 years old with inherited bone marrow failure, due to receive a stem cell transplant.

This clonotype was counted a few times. Here the CDR3 reads CAWSGGAQETQYF. CDR3 in DNA: TGTGCCTGGAGCGGCGGCGCCCAAGAGACCCAGTACTTC. This rearrangement joins TRBV30 to TRBJ2-5, with no clear D. V was trimmed by 3 bases and J by 1 base, leaving 9 bases between them. Germline assignment: CDR1 GTSNPN and CDR2 SVGIG (reference sequence). CDR3 size: 13 residues.

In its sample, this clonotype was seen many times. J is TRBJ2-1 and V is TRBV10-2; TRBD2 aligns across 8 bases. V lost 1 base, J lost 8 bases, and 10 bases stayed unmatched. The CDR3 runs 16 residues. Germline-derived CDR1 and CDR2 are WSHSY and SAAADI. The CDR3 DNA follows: TGCGCCAGCAGTGAGTTTTCGGGAGGGGCTGGGGATGAGCAGTTCTTC. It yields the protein CASSEFSGGAGDEQFF.

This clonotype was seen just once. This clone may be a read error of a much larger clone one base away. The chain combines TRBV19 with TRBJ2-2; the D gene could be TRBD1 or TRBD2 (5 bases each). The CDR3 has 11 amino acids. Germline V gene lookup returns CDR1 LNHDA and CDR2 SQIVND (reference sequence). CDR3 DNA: TGTGCCAGTTCTGAAGACGGGGACCTGTTTTTT. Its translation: CASSEDGDLFF.

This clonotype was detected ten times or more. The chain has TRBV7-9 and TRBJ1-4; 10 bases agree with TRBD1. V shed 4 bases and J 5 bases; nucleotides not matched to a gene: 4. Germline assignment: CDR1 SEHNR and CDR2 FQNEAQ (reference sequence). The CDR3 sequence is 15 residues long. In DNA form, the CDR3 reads TGTGCCAGCAGCTCCCGGACAGGGGGGAATGAAAAACTGTTTTTT. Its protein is CASSSRTGGNEKLFF.

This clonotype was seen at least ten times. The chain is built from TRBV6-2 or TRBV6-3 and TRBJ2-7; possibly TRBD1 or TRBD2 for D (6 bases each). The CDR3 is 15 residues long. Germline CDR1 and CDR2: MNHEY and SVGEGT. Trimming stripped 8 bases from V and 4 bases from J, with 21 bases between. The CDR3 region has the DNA TGTGCCAGCGCAAGGTGGGGCCGGGGGCGGTACGAGCAGTACTTC. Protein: CASARWGRGRYEQYF.

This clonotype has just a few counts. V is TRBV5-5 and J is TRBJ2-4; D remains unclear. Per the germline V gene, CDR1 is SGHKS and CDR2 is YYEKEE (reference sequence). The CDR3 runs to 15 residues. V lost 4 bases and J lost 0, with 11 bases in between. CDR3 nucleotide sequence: TGTGCCAGCAGCAACCGTCAATTAGCCAAAAACATTCAGTACTTC. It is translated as CASSNRQLAKNIQYF.

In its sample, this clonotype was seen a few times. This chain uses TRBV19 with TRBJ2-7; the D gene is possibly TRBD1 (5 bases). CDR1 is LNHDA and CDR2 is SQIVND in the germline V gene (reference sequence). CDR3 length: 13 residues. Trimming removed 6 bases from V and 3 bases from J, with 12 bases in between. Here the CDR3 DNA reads TGTGCCAGTAGCACCGGACATCTCTACGAGCAGTACTTC. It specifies CASSTGHLYEQYF.

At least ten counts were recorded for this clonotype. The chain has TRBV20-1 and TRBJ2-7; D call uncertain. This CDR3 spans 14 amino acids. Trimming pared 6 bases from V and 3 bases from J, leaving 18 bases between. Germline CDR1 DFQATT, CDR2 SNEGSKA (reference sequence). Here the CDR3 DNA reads TGCAGTGCGCCCGACTGGGAAGACTTCTACGAGCAGTACTTC. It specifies CSAPDWEDFYEQYF.

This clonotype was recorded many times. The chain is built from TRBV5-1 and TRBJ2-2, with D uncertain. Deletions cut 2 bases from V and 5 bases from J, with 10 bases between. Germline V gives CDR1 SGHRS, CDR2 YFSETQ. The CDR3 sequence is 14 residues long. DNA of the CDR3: TGCGCCAGCAGCTTAAGCGTCAGGACCGGGGAGCTGTTTTTT. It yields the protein CASSLSVRTGELFF. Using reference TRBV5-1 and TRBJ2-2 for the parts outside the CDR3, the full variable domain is KAGVTQTPRYLIKTRGQQVTLSCSPISGHRSVSWYQQTPGQGLQFLFEYFSETQRNKGNFPGRFSGRQFSNSRSEMNVSTLELGDSALYLCASSLSVRTGELFFGEGSRLTVL.

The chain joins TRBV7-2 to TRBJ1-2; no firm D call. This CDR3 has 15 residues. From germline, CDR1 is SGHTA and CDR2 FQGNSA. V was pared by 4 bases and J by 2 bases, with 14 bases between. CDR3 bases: TGTGCCAGCAGCTCGAGAACTGTGACAAACTATGGCTACACCTTC. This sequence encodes CASSSRTVTNYGYTF.

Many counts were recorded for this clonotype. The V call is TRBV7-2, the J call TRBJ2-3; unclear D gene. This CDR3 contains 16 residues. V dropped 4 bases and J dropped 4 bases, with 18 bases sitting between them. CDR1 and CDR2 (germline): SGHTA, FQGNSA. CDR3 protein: CASSSATPVYADTQYF. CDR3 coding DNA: TGTGCCAGCAGCTCCGCGACCCCCGTGTATGCAGATACGCAGTATTTT. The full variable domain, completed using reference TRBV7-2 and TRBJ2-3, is GAGVSQSPSNKVTEKGKDVELRCDPISGHTALYWYRQSLGQGLEFLIYFQGNSAPDKSGLPSDRFSAERTGGSVSTLTIQRTQQEDSAVYLCASSSATPVYADTQYFGPGTRLTVL.

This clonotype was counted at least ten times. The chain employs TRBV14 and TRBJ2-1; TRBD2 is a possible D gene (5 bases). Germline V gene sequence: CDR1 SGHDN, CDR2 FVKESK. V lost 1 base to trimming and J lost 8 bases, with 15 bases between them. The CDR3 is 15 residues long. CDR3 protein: CASSQVLVSVYEQFF. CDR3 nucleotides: TGTGCCAGCAGCCAAGTCCTAGTTAGCGTTTATGAGCAGTTCTTC.

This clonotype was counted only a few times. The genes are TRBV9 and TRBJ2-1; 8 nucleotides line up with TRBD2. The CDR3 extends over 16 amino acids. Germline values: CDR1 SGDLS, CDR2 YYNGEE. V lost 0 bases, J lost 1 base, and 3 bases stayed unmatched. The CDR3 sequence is CASSVEGTRSYNEQFF. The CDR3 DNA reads TGTGCCAGCAGCGTAGAAGGGACTAGATCCTACAATGAGCAGTTCTTC.